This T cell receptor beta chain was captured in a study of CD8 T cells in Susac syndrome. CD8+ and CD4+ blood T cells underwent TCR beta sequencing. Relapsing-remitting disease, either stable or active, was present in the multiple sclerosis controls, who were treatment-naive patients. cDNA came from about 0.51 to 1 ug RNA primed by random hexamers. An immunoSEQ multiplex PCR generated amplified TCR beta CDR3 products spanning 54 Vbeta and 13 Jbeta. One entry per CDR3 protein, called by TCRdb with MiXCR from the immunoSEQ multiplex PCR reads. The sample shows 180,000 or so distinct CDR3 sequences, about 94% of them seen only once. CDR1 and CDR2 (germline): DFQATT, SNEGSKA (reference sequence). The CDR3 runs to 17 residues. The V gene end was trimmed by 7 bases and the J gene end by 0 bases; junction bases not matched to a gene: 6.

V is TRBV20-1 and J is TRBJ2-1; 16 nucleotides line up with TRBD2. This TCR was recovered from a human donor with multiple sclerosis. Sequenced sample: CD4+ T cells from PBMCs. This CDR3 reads CSVPGLAGGSSYNEQFF. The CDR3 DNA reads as TGCAGTGTTCCGGGACTAGCGGGGGGGAGCTCCTACAATGAGCAGTTCTTC.